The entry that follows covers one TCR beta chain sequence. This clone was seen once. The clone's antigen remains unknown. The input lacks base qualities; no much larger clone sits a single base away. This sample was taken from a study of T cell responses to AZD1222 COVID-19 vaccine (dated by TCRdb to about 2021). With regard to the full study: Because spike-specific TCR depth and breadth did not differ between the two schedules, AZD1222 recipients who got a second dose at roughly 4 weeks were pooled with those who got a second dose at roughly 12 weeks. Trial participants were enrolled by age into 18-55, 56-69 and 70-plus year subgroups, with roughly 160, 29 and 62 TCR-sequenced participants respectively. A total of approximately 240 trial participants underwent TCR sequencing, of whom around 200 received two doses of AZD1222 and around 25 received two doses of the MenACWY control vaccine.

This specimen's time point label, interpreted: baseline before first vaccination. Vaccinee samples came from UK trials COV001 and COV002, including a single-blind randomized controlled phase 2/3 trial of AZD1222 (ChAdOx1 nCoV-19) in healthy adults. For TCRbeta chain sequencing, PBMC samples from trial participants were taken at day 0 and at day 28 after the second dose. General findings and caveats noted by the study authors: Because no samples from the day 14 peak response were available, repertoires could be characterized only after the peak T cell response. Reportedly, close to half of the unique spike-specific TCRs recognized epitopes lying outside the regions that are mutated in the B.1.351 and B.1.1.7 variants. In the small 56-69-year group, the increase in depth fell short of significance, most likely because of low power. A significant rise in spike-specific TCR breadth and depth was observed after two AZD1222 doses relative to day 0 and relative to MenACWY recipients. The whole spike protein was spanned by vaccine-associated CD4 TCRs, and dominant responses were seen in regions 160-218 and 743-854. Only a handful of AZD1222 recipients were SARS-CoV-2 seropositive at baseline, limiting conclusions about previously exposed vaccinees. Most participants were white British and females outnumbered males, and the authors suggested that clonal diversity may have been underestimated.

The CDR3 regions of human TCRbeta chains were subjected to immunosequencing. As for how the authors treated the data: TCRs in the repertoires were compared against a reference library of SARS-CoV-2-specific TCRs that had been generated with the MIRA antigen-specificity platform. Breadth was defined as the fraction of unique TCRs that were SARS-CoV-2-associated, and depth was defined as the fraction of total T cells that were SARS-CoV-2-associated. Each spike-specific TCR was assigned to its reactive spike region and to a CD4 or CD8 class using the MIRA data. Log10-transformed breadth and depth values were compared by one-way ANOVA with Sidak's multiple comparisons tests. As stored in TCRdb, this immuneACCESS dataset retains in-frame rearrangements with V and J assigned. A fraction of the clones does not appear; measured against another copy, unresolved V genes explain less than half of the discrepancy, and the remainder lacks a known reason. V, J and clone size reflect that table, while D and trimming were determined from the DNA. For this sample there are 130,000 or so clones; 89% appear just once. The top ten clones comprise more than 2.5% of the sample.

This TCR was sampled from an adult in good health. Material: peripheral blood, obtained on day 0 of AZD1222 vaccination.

The CDR3 has the sequence CASSLRSRERELFF. The DNA sequence follows: TGTGCCAGCAGCTTACGGTCTCGGGAGCGGGAGCTGTTTTTT. The sequence links TRBV7-2 to TRBJ2-2; TRBD2 is possibly the D segment (6 matching bases). V is pared back by 2 bases and J by 9 bases, with 13 bases lying between the germline termini. Sequences SGHTA (CDR1) and FQGNSA (CDR2) are obtained from the germline V gene. Counted from cysteine to phenylalanine, this CDR3 has 14 amino acids. The CDR3 DNA has 42 bases and is translated from base 1.